This T cell receptor beta chain stems from a study of blood T cell repertoires in COVID-19. The germline V gene encodes CDR1 SNHLY and CDR2 FYNNEI. This CDR3 has 11 residues. The V end lost 8 bases, the J end lost 3 bases, and 8 bases lay between the germline ends. Authors' processing steps: By means of reference gene primer amplification, nucleated cell counts were estimated. The method was immunoSEQ multiplex PCR; TCRdb's version includes in-frame clones alone and lacks a portion of them. For V, J and clone size, that table is used; D and trimming come from the DNA. Seen here are around 90,000 clones, over 80% observed once, and the top ten hold 10% to 15%.

This receptor was obtained from a woman aged 70 to 79 with active or convalescent COVID-19. The J gene is TRBJ2-7, the V gene TRBV2; D call uncertain. Sequencing was carried out using peripheral blood. This CDR3 is CASSQYYEQYF. The CDR3 DNA reads TGTGCCAGCTCTCAGTACTACGAGCAGTACTTC.